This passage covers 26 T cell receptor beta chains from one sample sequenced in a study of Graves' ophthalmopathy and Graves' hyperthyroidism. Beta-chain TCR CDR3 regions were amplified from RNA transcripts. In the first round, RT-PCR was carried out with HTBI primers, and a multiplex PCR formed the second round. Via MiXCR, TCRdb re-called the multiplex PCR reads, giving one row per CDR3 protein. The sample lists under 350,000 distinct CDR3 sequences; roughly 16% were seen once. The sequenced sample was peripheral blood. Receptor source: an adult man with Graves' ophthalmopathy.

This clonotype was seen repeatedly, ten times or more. CDR3 in DNA: TGTGCCAGCAGCTTAATAGCAGGAGGCATTGTTGGTTCACCCCTCCACTTT. Its protein product is CASSLIAGGIVGSPLHF. V usage is TRBV7-2 and J usage is TRBJ1-6; D remains unclear. The CDR3 length is 17 residues. Germline-derived CDR1 and CDR2 are SGHTA and FQGNSA. V shed 2 bases and J shed 9 bases, with 20 bases lying between them.

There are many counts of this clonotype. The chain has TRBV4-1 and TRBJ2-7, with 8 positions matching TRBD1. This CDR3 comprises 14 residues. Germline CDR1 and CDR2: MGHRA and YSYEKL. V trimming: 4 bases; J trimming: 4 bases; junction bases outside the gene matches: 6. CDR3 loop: CASSLQTGGYEQYF. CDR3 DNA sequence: TGCGCCAGCAGCCTCCAAACAGGGGGGTACGAGCAGTACTTC.

This CDR3 reads CASSLMGNNSPLHF. In DNA form, the CDR3 reads TGTGCCAGCAGTTTGATGGGGAATAATTCACCCCTCCACTTT. The chain employs TRBV27 and TRBJ1-6; D uncertain. V was cut by 3 bases and J by 5 bases, with 8 bases left in between. The CDR3 consists of 14 residues. The germline gives CDR1 MNHEY, CDR2 SMNVEV (reference sequence).

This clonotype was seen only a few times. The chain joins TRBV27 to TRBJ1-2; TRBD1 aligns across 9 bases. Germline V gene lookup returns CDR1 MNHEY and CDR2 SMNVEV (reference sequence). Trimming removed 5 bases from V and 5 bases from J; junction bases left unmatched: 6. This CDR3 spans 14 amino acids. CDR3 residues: CASSEKTGGYGYTF. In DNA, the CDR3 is TGTGCCAGCAGTGAAAAGACAGGGGGATATGGCTACACCTTC.

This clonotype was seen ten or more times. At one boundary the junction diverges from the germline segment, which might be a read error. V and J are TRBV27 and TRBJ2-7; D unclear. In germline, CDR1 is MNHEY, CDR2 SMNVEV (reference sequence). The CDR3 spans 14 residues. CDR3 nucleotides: TGCACCAGCAAGGACCGGACCAGGAACTACGAGCAGTACTTC. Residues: CTSKDRTRNYEQYF.

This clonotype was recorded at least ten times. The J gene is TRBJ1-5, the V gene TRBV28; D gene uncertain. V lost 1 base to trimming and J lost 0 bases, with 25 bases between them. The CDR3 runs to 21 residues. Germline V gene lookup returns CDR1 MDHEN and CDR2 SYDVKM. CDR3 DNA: TGTGCCAGCAGTTTATCACCAAGGTTTTTGAGCAGGAACTATAGCAATCAGCCCCAGCATTTT. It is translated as CASSLSPRFLSRNYSNQPQHF.

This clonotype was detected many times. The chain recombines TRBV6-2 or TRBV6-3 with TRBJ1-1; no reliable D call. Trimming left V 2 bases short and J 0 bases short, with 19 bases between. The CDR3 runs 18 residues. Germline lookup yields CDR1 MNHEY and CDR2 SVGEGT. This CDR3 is CASSYLRAVSTMNTEAFF. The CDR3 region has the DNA TGTGCCAGCAGTTACCTCCGTGCAGTCTCTACGATGAACACTGAAGCTTTCTTT.

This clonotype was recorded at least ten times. The CDR3 reads CASSWWAPDNEKLFF. CDR3 DNA sequence: TGCGCCAGCAGCTGGTGGGCCCCGGATAATGAAAAACTGTTTTTT. The chain links TRBV5-1 to TRBJ1-4; unclear D gene. The CDR3 spans 15 residues. Germline loops: CDR1 SGHRS, CDR2 YFSETQ. V dropped 3 bases and J dropped 4 bases, with 13 bases sitting between them.

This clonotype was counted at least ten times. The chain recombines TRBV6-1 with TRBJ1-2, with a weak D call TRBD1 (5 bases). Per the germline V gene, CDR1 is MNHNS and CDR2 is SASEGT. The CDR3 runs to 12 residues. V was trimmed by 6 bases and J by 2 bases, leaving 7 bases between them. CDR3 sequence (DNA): TGTGCCAGCAGCCAGGGCAACTATGGCTACACCTTC. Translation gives CASSQGNYGYTF.

The CDR3 coding sequence is TGCAGTGCTGGACAGGGGGCGAACTATGGCTACACCTTC. This sequence encodes CSAGQGANYGYTF. This chain uses TRBV20-1 with TRBJ1-2; 11 nucleotides agree with TRBD1. The CDR3 contains 13 residues. Germline V gene lookup returns CDR1 DFQATT and CDR2 SNEGSKA (reference sequence). V lost 5 bases and J lost 2; bases outside the gene matches: 1.

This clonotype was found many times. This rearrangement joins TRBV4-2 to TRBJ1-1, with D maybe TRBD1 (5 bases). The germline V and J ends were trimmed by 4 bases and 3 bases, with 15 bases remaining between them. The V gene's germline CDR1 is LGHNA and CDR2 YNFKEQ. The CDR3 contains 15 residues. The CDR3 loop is CASSPQGYPDTEAFF. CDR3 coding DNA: TGTGCCAGCAGCCCGCAGGGTTACCCAGACACTGAAGCTTTCTTT.

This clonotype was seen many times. In DNA, the CDR3 is TGTGCCAGCAGTTGGGCAGGCCCTGCTCAGAACACTGAAGCTTTCTTT. This translates into CASSWAGPAQNTEAFF. V is TRBV6-5 and J is TRBJ1-1; D not resolved. Germline CDR1 MNHEY, CDR2 SVGAGI. CDR3 length equals 16 residues. Trimming took 4 bases from V and 1 from J, leaving 16 bases between them.

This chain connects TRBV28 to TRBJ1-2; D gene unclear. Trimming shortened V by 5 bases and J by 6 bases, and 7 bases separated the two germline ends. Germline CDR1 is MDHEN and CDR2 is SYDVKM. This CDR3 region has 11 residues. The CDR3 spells CASSLNDGYTF. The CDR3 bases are TGTGCCAGCAGTCTAAATGATGGCTACACCTTC.

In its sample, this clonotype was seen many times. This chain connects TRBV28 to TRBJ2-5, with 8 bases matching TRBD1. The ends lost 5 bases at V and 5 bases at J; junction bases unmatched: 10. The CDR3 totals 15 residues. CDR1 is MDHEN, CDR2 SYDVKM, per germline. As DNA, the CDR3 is TGTGCCAGCAGTGCCCAGACAGGGGTTGGGGAGACCCAGTACTTC. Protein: CASSAQTGVGETQYF.

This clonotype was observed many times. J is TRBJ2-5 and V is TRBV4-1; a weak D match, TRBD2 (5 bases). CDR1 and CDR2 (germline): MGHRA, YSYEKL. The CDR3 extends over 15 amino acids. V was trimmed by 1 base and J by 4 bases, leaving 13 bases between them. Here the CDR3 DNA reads TGCGCCAGCAGCCAAGCCGGTGAGGGTATAGAGACCCAGTACTTC. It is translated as CASSQAGEGIETQYF.

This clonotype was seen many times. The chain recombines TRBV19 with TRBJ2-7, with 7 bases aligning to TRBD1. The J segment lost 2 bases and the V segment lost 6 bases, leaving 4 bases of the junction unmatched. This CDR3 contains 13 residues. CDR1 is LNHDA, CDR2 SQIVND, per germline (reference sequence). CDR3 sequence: CASRGQAAYEQYF. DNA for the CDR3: TGTGCCAGTAGAGGACAGGCTGCCTACGAGCAGTACTTC. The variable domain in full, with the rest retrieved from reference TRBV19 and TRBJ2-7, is DGGITQSPKYLFRKEGQNVTLSCEQNLNHDAMYWYRQDPGQGLRLIYYSQIVNDFQKGDIAEGYSVSREKKESFPLTVTSAQKNPTAFYLCASRGQAAYEQYFGPGTRLTVT.

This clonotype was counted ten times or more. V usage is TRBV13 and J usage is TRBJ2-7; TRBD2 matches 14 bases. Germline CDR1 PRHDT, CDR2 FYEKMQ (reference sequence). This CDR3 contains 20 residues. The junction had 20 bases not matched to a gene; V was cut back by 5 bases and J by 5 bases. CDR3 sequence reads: CASSNTGPGTSGSEVHEQYF. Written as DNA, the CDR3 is TGTGCCAGCAGCAACACAGGGCCCGGGACTAGCGGGAGTGAAGTCCACGAGCAGTACTTC.

CDR3 sequence: CASSLGRGDGSYEQYF. For the CDR3, the DNA is TGTGCCAGCAGCTTAGGCAGGGGGGATGGTTCCTACGAGCAGTACTTC. The genes are TRBV11-2 and TRBJ2-7; D is possibly TRBD1 (7 bases). V gave up 1 base and J gave up 1 base, with 14 bases separating them. The CDR3 loop spans 16 amino acids. Germline CDR1 reads SGHAT; CDR2 reads FQNNGV.

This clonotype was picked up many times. CDR3 in amino acids: CASSIFGQSYGYTF. CDR3 nucleotide sequence: TGTGCCAGTAGTATCTTTGGACAGAGCTATGGCTACACCTTC. The rearrangement uses TRBV19 and TRBJ1-2; D might be TRBD1 (6 bases). CDR3 length: 14 residues. The V gene's germline CDR1 is LNHDA and CDR2 SQIVND (reference sequence). V was shortened by 3 bases and J by 4 bases, with 12 bases between the two germline ends.

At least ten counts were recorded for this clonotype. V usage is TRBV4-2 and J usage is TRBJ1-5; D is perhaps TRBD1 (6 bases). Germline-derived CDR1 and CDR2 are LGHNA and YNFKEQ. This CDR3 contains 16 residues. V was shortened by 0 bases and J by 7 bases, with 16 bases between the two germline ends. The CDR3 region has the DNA TGTGCCAGCAGCCAAGACGGGGGGCAGGGTCGCCAGCCCCAGCATTTT. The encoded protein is CASSQDGGQGRQPQHF.

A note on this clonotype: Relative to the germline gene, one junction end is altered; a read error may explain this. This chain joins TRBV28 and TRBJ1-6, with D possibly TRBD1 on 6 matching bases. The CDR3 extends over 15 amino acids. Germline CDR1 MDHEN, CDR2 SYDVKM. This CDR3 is CASRNGQPYDSPLHF. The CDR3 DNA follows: TGTGCCAGCAGGAATGGACAGCCCTATGATTCACCCCTCCACTTT.

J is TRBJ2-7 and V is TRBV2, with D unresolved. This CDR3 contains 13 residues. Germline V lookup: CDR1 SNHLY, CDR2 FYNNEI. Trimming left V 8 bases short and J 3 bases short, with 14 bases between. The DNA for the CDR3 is TGTGCCAGCGGAAGGAGTTTTCTCTACGAGCAGTACTTC. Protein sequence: CASGRSFLYEQYF.

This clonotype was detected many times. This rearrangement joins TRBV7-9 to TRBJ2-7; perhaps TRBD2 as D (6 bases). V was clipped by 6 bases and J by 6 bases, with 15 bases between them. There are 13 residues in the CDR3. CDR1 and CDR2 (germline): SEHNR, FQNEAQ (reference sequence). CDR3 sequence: CASRPGGDPEQYF. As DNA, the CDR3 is TGTGCCAGCAGACCAGGAGGGGATCCCGAGCAGTACTTC. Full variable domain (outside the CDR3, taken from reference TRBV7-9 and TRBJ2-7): DTGVSQNPRHKITKRGQNVTFRCDPISEHNRLYWYRQTLGQGPEFLTYFQNEAQLEKSRLLSDRFSAERPKGSFSTLEIQRTEQGDSAMYLCASRPGGDPEQYFGPGTRLTVT.

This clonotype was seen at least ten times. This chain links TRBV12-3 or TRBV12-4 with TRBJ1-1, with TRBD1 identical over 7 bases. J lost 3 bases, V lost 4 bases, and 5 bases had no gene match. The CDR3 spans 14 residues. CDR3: CASSSGGKDTEAFF. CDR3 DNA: TGTGCCAGCAGTTCAGGGGGGAAGGACACTGAAGCTTTCTTT.

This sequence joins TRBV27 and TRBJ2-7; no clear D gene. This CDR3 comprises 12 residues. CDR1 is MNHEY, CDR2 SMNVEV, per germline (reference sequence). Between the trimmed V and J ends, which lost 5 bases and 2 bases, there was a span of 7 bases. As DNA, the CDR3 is TGTGCCAGCAGTCTTCCTACCTACGAGCAGTACTTC. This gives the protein CASSLPTYEQYF.

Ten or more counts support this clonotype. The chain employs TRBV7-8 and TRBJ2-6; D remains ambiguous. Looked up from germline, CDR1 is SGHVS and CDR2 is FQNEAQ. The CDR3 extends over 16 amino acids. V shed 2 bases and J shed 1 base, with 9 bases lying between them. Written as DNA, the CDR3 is TGTGCCAGCAGCTTACAGGCTGGTTCTGGGGCCAACGTCCTGACTTTC. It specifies CASSLQAGSGANVLTF. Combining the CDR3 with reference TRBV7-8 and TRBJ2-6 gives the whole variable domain GAGVSQSPRYKVAKRGQDVALRCDPISGHVSLFWYQQALGQGPEFLTYFQNEAQLDKSGLPSDRFFAERPEGSVSTLKIQRTQQEDSAVYLCASSLQAGSGANVLTFGAGSRLTVL.